Below are 2 T cell receptor beta chains sequenced from a single sample in a study of identical twins. TCRdb itself ran the 5' RACE reads through MiXCR, one entry per CDR3 protein. The data show approximately 1.8 million distinct CDR3 sequences, less than 40% seen once. The sequencing sample was made of cord blood. The source is a newborn girl in good health.

Remarks on this clonotype: Compared with germline, one end of the junction differs, possibly owing to a read error. The V and J genes are TRBV5-6 and TRBJ2-1; 15 positions match TRBD2. The CDR3 covers 16 residues. CDR1 and CDR2 from the germline V gene are SGHDT and YYEEEE. CDR3 sequence reads: CASSLGLAGGSDEQFF. CDR3 DNA sequence: TGCGCCAGCAGCCTCGGACTAGCGGGAGGGAGCGATGAGCAGTTCTTC.

The chain uses TRBV7-2 and TRBJ2-1; 12 nucleotides agree with TRBD2. J gave up 7 bases and V 3 bases, and 10 bases lay outside the gene matches. Germline values: CDR1 SGHTA, CDR2 FQGNSA. The CDR3 loop spans 17 amino acids. CDR3 in amino acids: CASSFHRLAGARNEQFF. DNA for the CDR3: TGTGCCAGCAGCTTCCACAGACTAGCGGGAGCACGAAATGAGCAGTTCTTC. The full variable domain, completed using reference TRBV7-2 and TRBJ2-1, is GAGVSQSPSNKVTEKGKDVELRCDPISGHTALYWYRQSLGQGLEFLIYFQGNSAPDKSGLPSDRFSAERTGGSVSTLTIQRTQQEDSAVYLCASSFHRLAGARNEQFFGPGTRLTVL.